The rows below give T cell receptor beta chains drawn from one sample of a study of T cells in Graves' hyperthyroidism and ophthalmopathy. TCRdb re-called the multiplex PCR reads with MiXCR, one entry per CDR3 protein. The sample lists about 590,000 distinct CDR3 sequences, 12% to 15% seen once, with 7.1% in the top ten. The specimen was blood. The receptors were sampled from a woman between 18 and 29 years old with Graves' ophthalmopathy. The conserved cysteine and the conserved F or W are not part of the CDR3 here. Clone size is not always given. Where it is, it says once, few, many or a class for expanded clones.

few TRBJ2-7 TRBV24-1 ATSDLRTNYEQY
many TRBJ2-1 TRBV12-3/TRBV12-4 ASSPGRGLAASQF
few TRBJ2-7 TRBV7-9 ASSLSREMHEQY
NA TRBJ2-6 TRBV9 ASSDRHTGDRGRSGANVLT
NA TRBJ1-2 TRBV7-8 ASSQAQSTISDGYT
many TRBJ2-7 TRBV12-3/TRBV12-4 ASSSPRDRGREQY
many TRBJ2-5 TRBV20-1 SASNQGLGETQY
NA TRBJ2-2 TRBV4-1 ASSLLTSGRITGELF
few TRBJ2-2 TRBV10-3 AISLGQSSDTGELF
many TRBJ2-3 TRBV14 ASSQDGRDRGLTDTQY
many TRBJ1-2 TRBV7-9 ASSLGRDPTHYGYT
many TRBJ2-3 TRBV20-1 SAPRGSGPGDTQY
NA TRBJ1-3 TRBV7-9 ASSFRSQGGANTIY
few TRBJ2-7 TRBV5-1 ASSLLPSSGSDYEQY
many TRBJ2-1 TRBV3-1 ASSAGDRLYNEQF
many TRBJ2-3 TRBV11-1 ASSVGLAGMDTQY
few TRBJ1-1 TRBV4-1 ASSQVLTKLDRNTEAF
NA TRBJ2-3 TRBV19 ASSQWIGDTQY
NA TRBJ2-7 TRBV20-1 SARRGASGTYEQY
many TRBJ1-1 TRBV28 ASSFLEEAF
many TRBJ1-2 TRBV9 ASSSMGGRNYGYT
NA TRBJ1-6 TRBV6-6 ASSYSRVLGSPLH
few TRBJ2-7 TRBV3-1 ASSHGTSGRLRGSYEQY
many TRBJ2-2 TRBV12-3/TRBV12-4 ASSSTLGYTGELF